The rows below give T cell receptor beta chains drawn from one sample of a study of Graves' ophthalmopathy and Graves' hyperthyroidism. TCRdb fed the multiplex PCR reads into MiXCR, producing one record per CDR3 protein. The data hold around 670,000 distinct CDR3 sequences, with roughly 41% observed a single time. Sample: peripheral blood. The receptors derive from an adult man with Graves' ophthalmopathy. CDR3s include the opening cysteine and the closing phenylalanine or tryptophan. The order of the fields is J gene, clone size, V gene, D gene, CDR3 DNA, CDR3 protein. The D gene is left open where the match is weak. For some rows the clone size is stated as once, few or many, or as a class when expanded; others skip it.

j_call: TRBJ2-2; clone_size: many; v_call: TRBV7-9; d_call: NA; cdr3_nt: TGTGCCAGCAGTCCACGTACCGGGGAGCTGTTTTTT; cdr3_aa: CASSPRTGELFF
j_call: TRBJ2-7; clone_size: NA; v_call: TRBV2; d_call: NA; cdr3_nt: TGTGCCAGCAGTCCCACGTGGGACGCGATCTACGAGCAGTACTTC; cdr3_aa: CASSPTWDAIYEQYF
j_call: TRBJ1-5; clone_size: NA; v_call: TRBV24-1; d_call: TRBD1; cdr3_nt: TGTGCCACCAGTGACTCAAGGACAGGGAGCTACGAGCATTTT; cdr3_aa: CATSDSRTGSYEHF
j_call: TRBJ1-2; clone_size: many; v_call: TRBV20-1; d_call: NA; cdr3_nt: TGCAGTGCTAGAGGCGGAACCGAGAATGGCTACACCTTC; cdr3_aa: CSARGGTENGYTF
j_call: TRBJ2-5; clone_size: many; v_call: TRBV2; d_call: TRBD2; cdr3_nt: TGTGCCAGCAGCGCCGGACTAGCGGGAGTGGGGGAGACCCAGTACTTC; cdr3_aa: CASSAGLAGVGETQYF
j_call: TRBJ1-5; clone_size: many; v_call: TRBV20-1; d_call: NA; cdr3_nt: TGCAGTGCTAGAGAACCTTATCAGCCCCAGCATTTT; cdr3_aa: CSAREPYQPQHF
j_call: TRBJ2-7; clone_size: NA; v_call: TRBV24-1; d_call: NA; cdr3_nt: TGTGCCAGCTCGTTTTCGGTCTCAGACTCCTACGAGCAGTACTTC; cdr3_aa: CASSFSVSDSYEQYF
j_call: TRBJ1-2; clone_size: NA; v_call: TRBV10-3; d_call: NA; cdr3_nt: TGTGCCAGCAGTGACTCCGCCGGGGGCAACTATGGCTACACCTTC; cdr3_aa: CASSDSAGGNYGYTF
j_call: TRBJ2-3; clone_size: NA; v_call: TRBV15; d_call: TRBD2; cdr3_nt: TGTGTCACCAGCACCATAAAGGGGGGACTAGTTCATCCAGATACGCAGTATTTT; cdr3_aa: CVTSTIKGGLVHPDTQYF
j_call: TRBJ1-5; clone_size: few; v_call: TRBV19; d_call: NA; cdr3_nt: TGTGCCAGCAGCCCATCAACGGGCAGTAGCAATCAGCCCCAGCATTTT; cdr3_aa: CASSPSTGSSNQPQHF
j_call: TRBJ2-5; clone_size: NA; v_call: TRBV6-6; d_call: TRBD1; cdr3_nt: TGTGCCAGCAGAATGGACAGGGCAGAGACCCAGTACTTC; cdr3_aa: CASRMDRAETQYF
j_call: TRBJ1-4; clone_size: few; v_call: TRBV6-6; d_call: TRBD1; cdr3_nt: TGTGCCAGCAGACCCTTACAGGGGAAAGCGACTAATGAAAAACTGTTTTTT; cdr3_aa: CASRPLQGKATNEKLFF
j_call: TRBJ1-5; clone_size: NA; v_call: TRBV7-9; d_call: TRBD1; cdr3_nt: TGCGCCAGCAGCCAATTAGAGACAGGGAGAGATCAGCCCCAGCATTTT; cdr3_aa: CASSQLETGRDQPQHF
j_call: TRBJ1-6; clone_size: NA; v_call: TRBV15; d_call: NA; cdr3_nt: TGTGCCACCAGCAGAGATCCAGGGATCAATTCACCCCTCCACTTT; cdr3_aa: CATSRDPGINSPLHF
j_call: TRBJ2-2; clone_size: NA; v_call: TRBV2; d_call: NA; cdr3_nt: TGTGCCAGCAGTGAGCAGGGGTCCAGCGGCGAGCTGTTTTTT; cdr3_aa: CASSEQGSSGELFF
j_call: TRBJ1-1; clone_size: few; v_call: TRBV5-5; d_call: NA; cdr3_nt: TGTGCCAGCAGCTCCGACTCACTGAACACTGAAGCTTTCTTT; cdr3_aa: CASSSDSLNTEAFF
j_call: TRBJ2-7; clone_size: many; v_call: TRBV5-1; d_call: NA; cdr3_nt: TGTGCCAGCAGCAGAGACAGAGAGCAGTACTTC; cdr3_aa: CASSRDREQYF
j_call: TRBJ1-1; clone_size: NA; v_call: TRBV12-3/TRBV12-4; d_call: TRBD1; cdr3_nt: TGTGCCAGCAAGCGGACAGGGGTCACTGAAGCTTTCTTT; cdr3_aa: CASKRTGVTEAFF
j_call: TRBJ1-4; clone_size: NA; v_call: TRBV25-1; d_call: NA; cdr3_nt: TGTGCCAGCAGTGATAGTGCCGGGGGCGGAGGAAAACTGTTTTTT; cdr3_aa: CASSDSAGGGGKLFF
j_call: TRBJ2-2; clone_size: NA; v_call: TRBV5-4; d_call: TRBD2; cdr3_nt: TGTGCCAGCAGCTTGGAGCGGGGGGGCCGCACCGGGGAGCTGTTTTTT; cdr3_aa: CASSLERGGRTGELFF
j_call: TRBJ1-2; clone_size: NA; v_call: TRBV2; d_call: NA; cdr3_nt: TGTGCCAGCAGTCCCGGGGCGCGGGGCTACACCTTC; cdr3_aa: CASSPGARGYTF
j_call: TRBJ2-1; clone_size: NA; v_call: TRBV10-1; d_call: NA; cdr3_nt: TGCGCCAGCAGGAATCAAGACAATGAGCAGTTCTTC; cdr3_aa: CASRNQDNEQFF
j_call: TRBJ1-5; clone_size: few; v_call: TRBV10-2; d_call: NA; cdr3_nt: TGCGCCAGCAGTGAGTCAGGGCAGCCCCAGCATTTT; cdr3_aa: CASSESGQPQHF
j_call: TRBJ1-1; clone_size: few; v_call: TRBV7-6; d_call: TRBD1; cdr3_nt: TGTGCCAGCAGCAACCGACAGGGGTTCAACACTGAAGCTTTCTTT; cdr3_aa: CASSNRQGFNTEAFF
j_call: TRBJ2-5; clone_size: NA; v_call: TRBV20-1; d_call: NA; cdr3_nt: TGCAGTGCTACAGGCCAGTACTTC; cdr3_aa: CSATGQYF
j_call: TRBJ2-7; clone_size: NA; v_call: TRBV7-2; d_call: NA; cdr3_nt: TGTGCCAGCAGCTTCCTGACTAGCTCCTACGAGCAGTACTTC; cdr3_aa: CASSFLTSSYEQYF
j_call: TRBJ1-2; clone_size: NA; v_call: TRBV7-9; d_call: NA; cdr3_nt: TGTGCCAGCAAGTCAGCGAGGAACTATGGCTACACCTTC; cdr3_aa: CASKSARNYGYTF
j_call: TRBJ1-1; clone_size: many; v_call: TRBV24-1; d_call: NA; cdr3_nt: TGTGCCACCAGTGATTCAGGGTATCCAAACACTGAAGCTTTCTTT; cdr3_aa: CATSDSGYPNTEAFF
j_call: TRBJ2-5; clone_size: NA; v_call: TRBV25-1; d_call: NA; cdr3_nt: TGTGCCAGCAGTGAATCAAAACAGTTGATGGGGACCCAGTACTTC; cdr3_aa: CASSESKQLMGTQYF
j_call: TRBJ2-7; clone_size: many; v_call: TRBV10-3; d_call: NA; cdr3_nt: TGTGCCATCAGTGAGTCGACGGGCGAGCAGTACTTC; cdr3_aa: CAISESTGEQYF
j_call: TRBJ2-5; clone_size: NA; v_call: TRBV29-1; d_call: TRBD1; cdr3_nt: TGCAGCGTTCCCGGGACAGGGGAAGAGACCCAGTACTTC; cdr3_aa: CSVPGTGEETQYF
j_call: TRBJ1-1; clone_size: many; v_call: TRBV10-3; d_call: TRBD1; cdr3_nt: TGTGCCATCAGTGCAGACAGGGGAGGAACTGAAGCTTTCTTT; cdr3_aa: CAISADRGGTEAFF
j_call: TRBJ2-6; clone_size: few; v_call: TRBV10-3; d_call: TRBD1; cdr3_nt: TGTGCCAGCAGGCGGGGGACAGGGACGATTGGGGCCAACGTCCTGACTTTC; cdr3_aa: CASRRGTGTIGANVLTF
j_call: TRBJ2-7; clone_size: many; v_call: TRBV24-1; d_call: NA; cdr3_nt: TGTGCCACCAGTGTCGGGGGCCATGGGGGCGAGCAGTACTTC; cdr3_aa: CATSVGGHGGEQYF
j_call: TRBJ2-5; clone_size: NA; v_call: TRBV19; d_call: TRBD2; cdr3_nt: TGTGCCAGTAGTATTATAGGAAGTCCGGGAGGGCCGGAGACCCAGTACTTC; cdr3_aa: CASSIIGSPGGPETQYF
j_call: TRBJ1-1; clone_size: few; v_call: TRBV19; d_call: TRBD1; cdr3_nt: TGTGCCAGTAGTCCCCGGGACAGGGGGTTGAACACTGAAGCTTTCTTT; cdr3_aa: CASSPRDRGLNTEAFF
j_call: TRBJ2-7; clone_size: few; v_call: TRBV20-1; d_call: NA; cdr3_nt: TGCAGTGCTGTAGAGACCCTTATGACAGACTACGAGCAGTACTTC; cdr3_aa: CSAVETLMTDYEQYF
j_call: TRBJ1-5; clone_size: NA; v_call: TRBV24-1; d_call: TRBD1; cdr3_nt: TGTGCCAGCAGTTATTCGGGACAGGGAGGCAATCAGCCCCAGCATTTT; cdr3_aa: CASSYSGQGGNQPQHF
j_call: TRBJ2-5; clone_size: many; v_call: TRBV7-7; d_call: NA; cdr3_nt: TGTGCCAGCAGCCAGATCGACTTTCAAGAGACCCAGTACTTC; cdr3_aa: CASSQIDFQETQYF
j_call: TRBJ1-1; clone_size: NA; v_call: TRBV12-3/TRBV12-4; d_call: TRBD1; cdr3_nt: TGTGCCAGCAGTTGGGGACAGGTGAACACTGAAGCTTTCTTT; cdr3_aa: CASSWGQVNTEAFF
j_call: TRBJ2-2; clone_size: many; v_call: TRBV2; d_call: NA; cdr3_nt: TGTGCCAGCAGTGGATCAGGGGACCACTTATACACCGGGGAGCTGTTTTTT; cdr3_aa: CASSGSGDHLYTGELFF
j_call: TRBJ2-7; clone_size: few; v_call: TRBV20-1; d_call: TRBD2; cdr3_nt: TGCAGTGCTAGAGATCTAGGGACTAGCGGGTACGAGCAGTACTTC; cdr3_aa: CSARDLGTSGYEQYF